Presented here are 8 T cell receptor beta chains from one specimen sequenced in a study of beta chain features in type 1 diabetes. The sequenced template was cDNA made from the entire isolated RNA. Sequencing used immunoSEQ multiplex PCR; TCRdb keeps in-frame clones, though not all of them. The table includes about 620,000 clones, about 14% detected once. Specimen: naive CD4+ T cells from blood. The receptors stem from a man between 18 and 29 years old in good health.

About this clone itself: Relative to the germline gene, one junction end is altered; a read error may explain this. The genes are TRBV28 and TRBJ1-1; D not resolved. CDR3 size: 14 residues. Germline CDR1 is MDHEN and CDR2 is SYDVKM. The CDR3 region is CASSLRTQLSEVFF. CDR3 nucleotide sequence: TGTGCCAGCAGTCTAAGAACACAGCTTTCTGAAGTTTTCTTT.

This clone has more than one count but fewer than ten. The chain links TRBV30 to TRBJ1-1; 7 bases align to TRBD1. The germline V gene encodes CDR1 GTSNPN and CDR2 SVGIG (reference sequence). The ends lost 2 bases at V and 5 bases at J; junction bases unmatched: 11. This CDR3 is built from 15 residues. CDR3 residues: CAWSTLGRGRTEAFF. The DNA for the CDR3 is TGTGCCTGGAGTACCCTGGGGAGGGGGCGAACTGAAGCTTTCTTT.

There are a few counts of this clone. The chain recombines TRBV18 with TRBJ2-3; 7 positions match TRBD1. Germline values: CDR1 KGHSH, CDR2 LQKENI. CDR3 size: 14 residues. Trimming cost V 6 bases and J 6 bases; bases outside gene matches: 9. Written as DNA, the CDR3 is TGTGCCAGCTCGCCGGGACAGCCCCCCGATACGCAGTATTTT. It codes for CASSPGQPPDTQYF.

This sequence joins TRBV2 and TRBJ2-7; 7 positions agree with TRBD1. The CDR3 length is 14 residues. CDR1 SNHLY and CDR2 FYNNEI come from the germline V gene. V dropped 5 bases and J dropped 3; count of bases not matched to a gene: 7. CDR3 sequence reads: CASSIGTAGYEQYF. CDR3 nucleotide sequence: TGTGCCAGCAGTATAGGGACAGCAGGCTACGAGCAGTACTTC.

This chain connects TRBV7-3 to TRBJ1-2; TRBD1 agrees at 8 bases. In germline, CDR1 is SGHTA, CDR2 FQGTGA. Trimming cost V 5 bases and J 4 bases; bases outside gene matches: 6. The CDR3 runs to 14 residues. The CDR3 DNA reads as TGTGCCAGCAGCGAGAGCGGACAGGGCTATGGCTACACCTTC. It encodes CASSESGQGYGYTF.

This clone was counted between two and nine times. The CDR3 is CASSQDDRTLSGNTIYF. The CDR3 bases are TGCGCCAGCAGCCAAGATGATAGGACACTCTCTGGAAACACCATATATTTT. The chain couples TRBV4-3 to TRBJ1-3, with TRBD1 as a possible D gene (5 bases). This CDR3 contains 17 residues. Germline assignment: CDR1 LGHNA and CDR2 YSLEER. Trimming shortened V by 0 bases and J by 0 bases, and 12 bases separated the two germline ends.

This clone has only a few counts. The chain employs TRBV5-4 and TRBJ1-4; 9 nucleotides agree with TRBD1. Unmatched junction bases numbered 1, after V lost 4 bases and J lost 9 bases. Germline CDR1 is SGHNT and CDR2 is YYREEE (reference sequence). This CDR3 has 12 amino acids. The CDR3 spells CASSGTGKKLFF. CDR3 DNA: TGTGCCAGCAGCGGGACAGGGAAAAAACTGTTTTTT.

This clone was seen a few times. CDR3 sequence reads: CASSAPVTGGRETQYF. The CDR3 region has the DNA TGTGCCAGCAGCGCCCCCGTTACGGGGGGTCGAGAGACCCAGTACTTC. The V and J genes are TRBV9 and TRBJ2-5; the match to TRBD2 covers 7 bases. In germline, CDR1 is SGDLS, CDR2 YYNGEE. The CDR3 is made up of 16 amino acids. J gave up 4 bases and V 3 bases, and 12 bases lay outside the gene matches.